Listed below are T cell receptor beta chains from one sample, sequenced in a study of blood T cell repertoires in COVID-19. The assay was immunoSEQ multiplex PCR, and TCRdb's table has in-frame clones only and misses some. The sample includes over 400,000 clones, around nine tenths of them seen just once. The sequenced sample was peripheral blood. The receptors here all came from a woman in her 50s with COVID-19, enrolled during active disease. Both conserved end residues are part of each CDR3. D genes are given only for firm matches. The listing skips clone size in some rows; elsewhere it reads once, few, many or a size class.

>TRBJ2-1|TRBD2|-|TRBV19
TGTGCCAGTAATGGAGCGGGGCGACGCAATGAGCAGTTCTTC
CASNGAGRRNEQFF
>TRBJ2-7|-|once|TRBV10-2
TGCGCCAGCGGGGCTTACGAGCAGTACTTC
CASGAYEQYF
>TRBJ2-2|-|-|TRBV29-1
TGCAGCGTTGAAGACGGCACCGGGGAGCTGTTTTTT
CSVEDGTGELFF
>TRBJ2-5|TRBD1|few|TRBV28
TGTGCCAGCAGTTTACAAGGACAGGGGTCCGGTAAGACCCAGTACTTC
CASSLQGQGSGKTQYF
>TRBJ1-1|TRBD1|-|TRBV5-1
TGCGCCAGCAGCCCACAGGGGACTGAAGCTTTCTTT
CASSPQGTEAFF
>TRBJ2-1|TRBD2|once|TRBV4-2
TGTGCCAGCAGCCAAGAGGAGGCTAGCGGGGGGCCCTACAATGAGCAGTTCTTC
CASSQEEASGGPYNEQFF
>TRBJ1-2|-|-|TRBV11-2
TGTGCCAGCAGCAAACAGGGTTGGGAGTATGGCTACACCTTC
CASSKQGWEYGYTF
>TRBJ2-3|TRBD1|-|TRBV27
TGTGCCAGCAGTCCCCGGGGGACAGGGGAGAAGGGCACAGATACGCAGTATTTT
CASSPRGTGEKGTDTQYF
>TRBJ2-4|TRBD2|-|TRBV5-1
TGCGCCAGCAGCCGGACGACTAGCGGGGTAGGGGCTAACATTCAGTACTTC
CASSRTTSGVGANIQYF
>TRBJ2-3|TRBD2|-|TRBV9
TGTGCCAGCAGCGTAAGCGGGGGCAGCGGAGATACGCAGTATTTT
CASSVSGGSGDTQYF
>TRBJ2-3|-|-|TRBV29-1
TGCAGCGTTGAAGATCTTAACAGAGCGTATTTT
CSVEDLNRAYF
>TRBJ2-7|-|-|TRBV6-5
TGTGCCAGCGAAGGACTACAGGTGGACCGCTACTTC
CASEGLQVDRYF
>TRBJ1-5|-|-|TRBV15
TGTGCCACCAGCCCCTCCCCGGGACACTTGGGGCCCCAGCATTTT
CATSPSPGHLGPQHF
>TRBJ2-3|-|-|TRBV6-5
TGTGCCAGCACAAGGGCGGGAAGGACAGATACGCAGTATTTT
CASTRAGRTDTQYF
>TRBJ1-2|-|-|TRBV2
TGTGCCAGCAGCCGAGATGGCTACACCTTC
CASSRDGYTF
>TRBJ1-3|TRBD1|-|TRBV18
TGTGCCAGCTCACGAACCGGGACAGGGGTCGGAAACACCATATATTTT
CASSRTGTGVGNTIYF
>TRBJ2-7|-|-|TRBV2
TGTGCCAGCGGCCCCCCGCCAGGGGTCGAGCAGTACTTC
CASGPPPGVEQYF
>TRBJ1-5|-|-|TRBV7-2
TGTGCCAGCAGCCCAAGTGGGCTTAAGGATCAGCCCCAGCATTTT
CASSPSGLKDQPQHF
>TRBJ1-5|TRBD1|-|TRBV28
TGTGCCAGCCTTCGGGCAGGGGGTTATAGCAATCAGCCCCAGCATTTT
CASLRAGGYSNQPQHF
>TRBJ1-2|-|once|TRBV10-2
TGCGCCAGCAGTGTCGGAGGGATGTACTCTTCAGGTGGCTACACCTTC
CASSVGGMYSSGGYTF
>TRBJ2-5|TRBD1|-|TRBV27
TGTGCCAGCAGAAAGACAGGGGGCATGGGAGAGACCCAGTACTTC
CASRKTGGMGETQYF
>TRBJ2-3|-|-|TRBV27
TGTGCCAGCAGTCATGGGGGGATCACAGATACGCAGTATTTT
CASSHGGITDTQYF
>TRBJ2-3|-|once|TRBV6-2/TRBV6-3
TGTGCCAGCAGTTACAGCGGCGGCACAGATACGCAGTATTTT
CASSYSGGTDTQYF
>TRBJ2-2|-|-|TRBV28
TGTGCCAGCAGCCTCTCGAGGGGGGAGCTGTTTTTT
CASSLSRGELFF
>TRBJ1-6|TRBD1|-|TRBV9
TGTGCCAGCAGCCCCGACAGGGGCTATAATTCACCCCTCCACTTT
CASSPDRGYNSPLHF
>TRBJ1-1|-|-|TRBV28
TGTGCCAGCAGTTCCCCCCTGGGGCTCTTCCGGTGGGCTTTCTTT
CASSSPLGLFRWAFF
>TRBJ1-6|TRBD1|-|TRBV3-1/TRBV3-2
TGTGCCAGCAGCCTTTACAGGGGGAATGGTAATTCACCCCTCCACTTT
CASSLYRGNGNSPLHF
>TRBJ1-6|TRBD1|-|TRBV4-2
TGTGCCAGCAGCCAAGATTGGACAGGTTCCTCACCCCTCCACTTT
CASSQDWTGSSPLHF
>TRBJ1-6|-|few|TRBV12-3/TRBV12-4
TGTGCCAGCAGTTTACAGAATTCACCCCTCCACTTT
CASSLQNSPLHF
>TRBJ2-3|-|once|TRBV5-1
TGCGCCAGCAGCTTGGCGTTTGACTCCCGCCGGGGAGATACGCAGTATTTT
CASSLAFDSRRGDTQYF
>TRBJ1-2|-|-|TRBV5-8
TGTGCCAGCCACGTACAGTACTCCTATGGCTACACCTTC
CASHVQYSYGYTF
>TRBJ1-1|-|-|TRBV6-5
TGTGCCAGCAGTCCCTCTACACCGGCAGGCACTGAAGCTTTCTTT
CASSPSTPAGTEAFF
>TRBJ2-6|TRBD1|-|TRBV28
TGTGCCAGCAGTTTACAAGGGGGCTTCTCTGGGGCCAACGTCCTGACTTTC
CASSLQGGFSGANVLTF
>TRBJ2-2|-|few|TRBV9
TGTGCCAGCAGCGTACCCAGGGGTGGTCCGAACACCGGGGAGCTGTTTTTT
CASSVPRGGPNTGELFF
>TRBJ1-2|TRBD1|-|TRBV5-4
TGTGCCAGCAGCGGGAGCCGACAGGGAGCCAACTATGGCTACACCTTC
CASSGSRQGANYGYTF
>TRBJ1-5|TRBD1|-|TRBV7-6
TGTGCCAGCAGCTTAGCCGGGACAGGGGTCCAGCCCCAGCATTTT
CASSLAGTGVQPQHF
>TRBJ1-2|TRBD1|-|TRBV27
TGTGCCAGCAGTTGGGGAAAGGGACAGCAATATGGCTACACCTTC
CASSWGKGQQYGYTF
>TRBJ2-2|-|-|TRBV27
TGTGCCAGCAGTTTGGGCCGGGGATCCGGGGAGCTGTTTTTT
CASSLGRGSGELFF
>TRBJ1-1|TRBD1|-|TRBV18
TGTGCCAGCTCACCCGACAGGGAGAGGGCTTTCTTT
CASSPDRERAFF
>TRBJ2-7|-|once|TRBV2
TGTGCCAGCAGTTACCCCCGTGAGGGTGCCGCGTACGAGCAGTACTTC
CASSYPREGAAYEQYF
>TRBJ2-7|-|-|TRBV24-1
TGTGCCACCAGTGATTTGCAGGGGAACGAGCAGTACTTC
CATSDLQGNEQYF
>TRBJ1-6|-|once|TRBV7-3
TGTGCCAGCAGCTCCGCGGGGTCAAGCTCCTATAATTCACCCCTCCACTTT
CASSSAGSSSYNSPLHF
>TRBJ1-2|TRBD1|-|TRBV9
TGTGCCAGCAAAAATGGGACAGCCTATGGCTACACCTTC
CASKNGTAYGYTF
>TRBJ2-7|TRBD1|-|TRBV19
TGTGCCAGTAGTCCCGCCCGGACAGGGGGCATCGCCTACGAGCAGTACTTC
CASSPARTGGIAYEQYF
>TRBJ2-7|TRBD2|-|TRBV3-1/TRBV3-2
TGTGCCAGCAGCCCCACTAGCGGGGGATGGAACGAGCAGTACTTC
CASSPTSGGWNEQYF
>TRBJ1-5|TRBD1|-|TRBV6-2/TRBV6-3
TGTGCCAGCAGTTACTCGAGGGACAGGGAAGGGGGACAGCCCCAGCATTTT
CASSYSRDREGGQPQHF
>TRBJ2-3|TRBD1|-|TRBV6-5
TGTGCCAGCAAGGATGGGACAGATTACACAGATACGCAGTATTTT
CASKDGTDYTDTQYF
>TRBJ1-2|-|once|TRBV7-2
TGTGCCAGCAGCTTAGAGGGGTCCCGGTATGGCTACACCTTC
CASSLEGSRYGYTF
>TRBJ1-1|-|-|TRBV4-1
TGCGCCAGCAGCCAAGTGAGGGAGACTGAAGCTTTCTTT
CASSQVRETEAFF
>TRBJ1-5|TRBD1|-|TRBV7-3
TGTGCTAAACCCGAAGTGCCTAATACGACAGGGGCCGACCTCTATAGCAATCAGCCCCAGCATTTT
CAKPEVPNTTGADLYSNQPQHF
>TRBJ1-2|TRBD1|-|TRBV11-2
TGTGCCAGCAGCTCCCGGACCCGCTTTGACAGGGAAAGCCATGGCTACACCTTC
CASSSRTRFDRESHGYTF
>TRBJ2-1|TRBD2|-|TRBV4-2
TGTGCCAGCAGTCGCCCTTTTAGCGGGGGGGCCGATGAGCAGTTCTTC
CASSRPFSGGADEQFF